This passage covers 21 T cell receptor beta chains from one sample sequenced in a study of control samples from healthy donors and cancer patients. Sequencing used immunoSEQ multiplex PCR; TCRdb keeps in-frame clones, though not all of them. The table shows some 120,000 clones, with over 80% occurring only once. Sequenced material: PBMCs. All receptors come from an elderly man with head and neck cancer.

The chain links TRBV4-3 to TRBJ1-3; no clear D. CDR1 and CDR2 from the germline V gene are LGHNA and YSLEER. The germline V and J ends were trimmed by 0 bases and 2 bases, with 5 bases remaining between them. CDR3 size: 14 residues. In DNA form, the CDR3 reads TGCGCCAGCAGCCAAGAGCGGACTGGAAACACCATATATTTT. This translates into CASSQERTGNTIYF.

V is TRBV30 and J is TRBJ1-2; D is unclear. This CDR3 comprises 11 residues. CDR1 and CDR2 (germline): GTSNPN, SVGIG (reference sequence). The germline V and J ends were trimmed by 7 bases and 0 bases, with 6 bases remaining between them. CDR3 sequence (DNA): TGTGCCTCGACAACTAACTATGGCTACACCTTC. Amino acid sequence: CASTTNYGYTF.

The genes are TRBV18 and TRBJ2-4, with D possibly TRBD1 on 6 matching bases. Germline loops: CDR1 KGHSH, CDR2 LQKENI. V was trimmed by 3 bases and J by 7 bases, leaving 10 bases between them. The CDR3 runs to 13 residues. For the CDR3, the DNA is TGTGCCAGCTCACCGCGCCAGGGGAACATTCAGTACTTC. Amino acid sequence: CASSPRQGNIQYF. The full variable domain, its missing parts supplied by reference TRBV18 and TRBJ2-4, is NAGVMQNPRHLVRRRGQEARLRCSPMKGHSHVYWYRQLPEEGLKFMVYLQKENIIDESGMPKERFSAEFPKEGPSILRIQQVVRGDSAAYFCASSPRQGNIQYFGAGTRLSVL.

This clone was seen only once. This chain joins TRBV19 and TRBJ1-1; 9 positions agree with TRBD1. CDR3 length: 16 amino acids. Trimming cost V 9 bases and J 10 bases; bases outside gene matches: 21. Germline V gene lookup returns CDR1 LNHDA and CDR2 SQIVND (reference sequence). The CDR3 DNA sequence: TGTGCCAGCAACACACCCCGGGACAGGGCCCCGTATAGAGCTTTCTTT. Translation: CASNTPRDRAPYRAFF.

The chain is built from TRBV5-5 and TRBJ1-1, with D possibly TRBD1 on 5 matching bases. The CDR3 is made up of 16 amino acids. The V end lost 4 bases, the J end lost 0 bases, and 16 bases lay between the germline ends. Germline CDR1 reads SGHKS; CDR2 reads YYEKEE (reference sequence). This CDR3 is CASSPPGRVMNTEAFF. The CDR3 bases are TGTGCCAGCAGCCCCCCAGGGAGGGTCATGAACACTGAAGCTTTCTTT.

Only one count was recorded for this clone. This chain links TRBV5-4 with TRBJ2-1; D not certain. Germline-derived CDR1 and CDR2 are SGHNT and YYREEE (reference sequence). Between the trimmed V and J ends, which lost 0 bases and 6 bases, there was a span of 10 bases. This CDR3 has 14 amino acids. The DNA of the CDR3 is TGTGCCAGCAGCTTGGGGACCCAGGTCAATGAGCAGTTCTTC. Translation: CASSLGTQVNEQFF.

This clone was seen more than once but under ten times. The rearrangement links TRBV7-2 to TRBJ1-2, with TRBD1 matching over 7 bases. In germline, CDR1 is SGHTA, CDR2 FQGNSA. The CDR3 has 13 residues. Losses at the gene ends were 3 bases for V and 8 bases for J; bases not matched to a gene: 6. The CDR3 region has the DNA TGTGCCAGCAGCTTGGACAGGTTTTTGGGCTACACCTTC. Translation: CASSLDRFLGYTF.

This CDR3 reads CASRNPGRSSYEQYF. The CDR3 nucleotides are TGCGCCAGCAGAAACCCGGGACGGAGCTCCTACGAGCAGTACTTC. This chain connects TRBV5-1 to TRBJ2-7; the D gene could be TRBD1 or TRBD2 (5 bases each). Germline values: CDR1 SGHRS, CDR2 YFSETQ. V lost 5 bases and J 0 bases, leaving 15 bases between the germline ends. The CDR3 sequence is 15 residues long.

This chain connects TRBV12-3 or TRBV12-4 to TRBJ2-5; maybe TRBD2 (5 bases). V was clipped by 8 bases and J by 4 bases, with 8 bases between them. The CDR3 spans 11 residues. The CDR3, as DNA: TGTGCCAGCGGGCGGGCAGAGACCCAGTACTTC. It codes for CASGRAETQYF.

The J gene is TRBJ1-4, the V gene TRBV12-3 or TRBV12-4; D is unclear. The CDR3 has 13 amino acids. V lost 3 bases and J 8 bases, leaving 10 bases between the germline ends. The CDR3 loop is CASSLNSREKLFF. The CDR3 DNA sequence: TGTGCCAGCAGTTTGAATAGTAGAGAAAAACTGTTTTTT.

The chain combines TRBV11-2 with TRBJ1-1, with 8 bases identical to TRBD1. The J segment lost 1 base and the V segment lost 4 bases, leaving 2 bases of the junction unmatched. This CDR3 has 14 residues. Per germline, CDR1 SGHAT and CDR2 FQNNGV. CDR3 sequence: CASSWGQENTEAFF. As DNA, the CDR3 is TGTGCCAGCAGCTGGGGACAGGAGAACACTGAAGCTTTCTTT.

This clone was observed a handful of times. The J gene is TRBJ2-6, the V gene TRBV6-5; D ambiguous. Germline-derived CDR1 and CDR2 are MNHEY and SVGAGI. V gave up 6 bases and J gave up 7 bases, with 7 bases separating them. The CDR3 contains 12 residues. The CDR3 loop is CASRTPANVLTF. In DNA, the CDR3 is TGTGCCAGCAGAACCCCAGCCAACGTCCTGACTTTC.

The gene calls are TRBV12-3 or TRBV12-4 and TRBJ1-2, with D possibly matching TRBD1 (5 bases). V dropped 5 bases and J dropped 5 bases, with 9 bases sitting between them. The CDR3 has 12 amino acids. The CDR3 region is CASSQGGYGYTF. DNA for the CDR3: TGTGCCAGCAGTCAGGGAGGGTATGGCTACACCTTC.

The chain combines TRBV5-6 with TRBJ1-6, with 8 bases identical to TRBD1. Germline values: CDR1 SGHDT, CDR2 YYEEEE. The trim removed 5 bases at V and 14 bases at J, leaving 15 bases unmatched. The CDR3 totals 15 residues. DNA of the CDR3: TGTGCCAGCAGATCCTCCGGACAGGGCTCCGGGACCCTCCACTTT. Translating gives CASRSSGQGSGTLHF.

This chain joins TRBV15 and TRBJ1-2; TRBD1 matches at 8 bases. V trimming: 4 bases; J trimming: 4 bases; junction bases outside the gene matches: 5. Germline-derived CDR1 and CDR2 are LNHNV and YYDKDF (reference sequence). There are 14 residues in the CDR3. The CDR3 DNA reads TGTGCCACCAGCATCGACAGGGGCGCCTATGGCTACACCTTC. Translating it yields CATSIDRGAYGYTF. Supplemented by reference TRBV15 and TRBJ1-2, the full variable domain reads DAMVIQNPRYQVTQFGKPVTLSCSQTLNHNVMYWYQQKSSQAPKLLFHYYDKDFNNEADTPDNFQSRRPNTSFCFLDIRSPGLGDTAMYLCATSIDRGAYGYTFGSGTRLTVV.

The chain recombines TRBV5-1 with TRBJ1-2; maybe TRBD1 (6 bases). Trimming cost V 4 bases and J 6 bases, with 19 bases left between them. The CDR3 loop spans 15 amino acids. CDR1 SGHRS and CDR2 YFSETQ come from the germline V gene. CDR3 protein: CASSLMVDRGDGYTF. CDR3 coding DNA: TGCGCCAGCAGCCTGATGGTGGATAGGGGGGATGGCTACACCTTC.

The chain uses TRBV12-5 and TRBJ1-4; 8 positions agree with TRBD1. Germline CDR1 reads LGHNT; CDR2 reads FRNRAP. The CDR3 covers 17 residues. J lost 3 bases, V lost 3 bases, and 9 bases had no gene match. DNA of the CDR3: TGTGCTAGTGGTTTAGGATCGGCGGGACAGGCTAATGAAAAACTGTTTTTT. This sequence encodes CASGLGSAGQANEKLFF. Variable domain in full (rest from reference TRBV12-5 and TRBJ1-4): DARVTQTPRHKVTEMGQEVTMRCQPILGHNTVFWYRQTMMQGLELLAYFRNRAPLDDSGMPKDRFSAEMPDATLATLKIQPSEPRDSAVYFCASGLGSAGQANEKLFFGSGTQLSVL.

The chain has TRBV5-1 and TRBJ2-7, with TRBD1 matching over 8 bases. CDR1 and CDR2 from the germline V gene are SGHRS and YFSETQ. J gave up 6 bases and V 6 bases, and 5 bases lay outside the gene matches. The CDR3 runs to 12 residues. The CDR3 region is CASKGQGLEQYF. CDR3 in DNA: TGCGCCAGCAAAGGACAGGGCCTCGAGCAGTACTTC. Drawing the rest from reference TRBV5-1 and TRBJ2-7, the complete variable domain is KAGVTQTPRYLIKTRGQQVTLSCSPISGHRSVSWYQQTPGQGLQFLFEYFSETQRNKGNFPGRFSGRQFSNSRSEMNVSTLELGDSALYLCASKGQGLEQYFGPGTRLTVT.

The rearrangement links TRBV27 to TRBJ2-1, with unresolved D. V was trimmed by 2 bases and J by 9 bases, leaving 11 bases between them. The CDR3 runs to 13 residues. The V gene's germline CDR1 is MNHEY and CDR2 SMNVEV (reference sequence). CDR3 nucleotides: TGTGCCAGCAGTTTACCTCCCCTGGCTGAGCAGTTCTTC. Protein sequence: CASSLPPLAEQFF.

The chain recombines TRBV29-1 with TRBJ1-2, with D tentatively TRBD1 (5 bases). Germline V gives CDR1 SQVTM, CDR2 ANQGSEA. Trimming took off 2 bases at V and 4 bases at J, with 20 bases between the two ends. The CDR3 extends over 16 amino acids. CDR3 coding DNA: TGCAGCGTTGAACCCAGTGGGGGGACTCCCTCCTATGGCTACACCTTC. Translating gives CSVEPSGGTPSYGYTF.

The CDR3 coding sequence is TGTGCCAGCAGCCCCAGGGGGCTTTACTATGGCTACACCTTC. Protein sequence: CASSPRGLYYGYTF. The chain couples TRBV3-1 (or the pseudogene TRBV3-2) to TRBJ1-2, with 8 bases aligning to TRBD1. This CDR3 spans 14 amino acids. Germline values: CDR1 LGHDT, CDR2 YNNKEL (reference sequence). V shed 4 bases and J 3 bases; nucleotides not matched to a gene: 4.